The count of the clone carrying this T cell receptor beta chain is one. Profiling relied on immunoSEQ multiplex PCR, and the TCRdb table lists in-frame clones only, not all of them. The sample has about 140,000 clones, more than 85% seen once. The sample originates from a study of T cell responses to AZD1222 COVID-19 vaccine. This clonotype originated in an adult in good health. This sample comprised peripheral blood, obtained on day 0 of AZD1222 vaccination.

CDR3 DNA sequence: TGTGCCAGCAGTTCAGGGGCGAGAGAAAACATTCAGTACTTC. Its protein product is CASSSGARENIQYF. This sequence joins TRBV28 and TRBJ2-4; a possible D gene is TRBD1 (6 bases). The CDR3 runs 14 residues. Germline V gives CDR1 MDHEN, CDR2 SYDVKM. V was clipped by 4 bases and J by 5 bases, with 12 bases between them.